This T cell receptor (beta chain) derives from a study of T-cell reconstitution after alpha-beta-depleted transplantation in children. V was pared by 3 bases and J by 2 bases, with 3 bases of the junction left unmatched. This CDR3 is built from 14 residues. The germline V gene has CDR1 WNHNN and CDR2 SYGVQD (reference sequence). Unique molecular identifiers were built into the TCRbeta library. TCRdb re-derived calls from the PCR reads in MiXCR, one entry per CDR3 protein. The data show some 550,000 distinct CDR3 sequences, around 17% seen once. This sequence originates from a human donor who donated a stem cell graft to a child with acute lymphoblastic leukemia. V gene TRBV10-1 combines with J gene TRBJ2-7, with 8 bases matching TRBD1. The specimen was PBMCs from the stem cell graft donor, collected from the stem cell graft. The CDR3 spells CASSDRDRTYEQYF. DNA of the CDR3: TGCGCCAGCAGTGACCGGGACAGGACCTACGAGCAGTACTTC.